The following is a T cell receptor (beta chain) sequence with its context. Its target is unknown. Germline CDR1 is SGHNT and CDR2 is YENEEA. The CDR3 runs to 13 residues. The V end lost 1 base, the J end lost 7 bases, and 10 bases lay between the germline ends. The data belong to a study of cytomegalovirus exposure and HLA in healthy donors. Findings and limits, study-wide: According to an earlier analysis, most TCR beta V segments yielded productive rearrangements about 90% or about 30% of the time. Later, an analysis found that common viral pathogens appeared to be linked with several of the most significant clusters.

The PCR ran on 60 Vbeta and 13 Jbeta primers. TCRdb's table, derived via immunoSEQ multiplex PCR, lists solely in-frame clones and lacks some. Altogether 150,000 to 200,000 clones are present, over 60% being singletons, with the ten largest covering about 1.1%. This clonotype was sampled from a woman aged 40 to 50 in good health and CMV-seronegative. This chain joins TRBV11-3 and TRBJ1-1; unclear D gene. The sequencing sample was made of PBMCs. The CDR3 loop reads CASSLAQGSEAFF. DNA of the CDR3: TGTGCCAGCAGCTTAGCCCAAGGGAGTGAAGCTTTCTTT.